The present T cell receptor (delta chain) was sequenced within a study of gamma-delta T cells after stem cell transplantation (dated by TCRdb to about 2016). The CDR3 runs 21 residues from the cysteine to the phenylalanine. The CDR3 DNA has 63 bases and is translated from base 1. V is trimmed back by 3 bases and J by 3 bases, and the junction contains 14 bases that no gene match accounts for. CDR1 and CDR2 (GEAIGNYY, EKD) derive from the germline V gene. As for this clone: This receptor's antigen is unknown. Translating this DNA gives a protein that differs at residue 13 from the TCRdb one, which belongs to a much larger clone; a read error is likely, and the protein shown is this translation.

Preparation of the library involved RT-PCR. The sample was run on an Illumina MiSeq. TCRdb reprocessed the public data with the CATT caller; entries with the same nucleotide sequence were combined afterwards. The sample table records over 1,000 delta-chain clones; over 3% of these occur just once. The ten largest clones add up to about half of the sample. This sequence originates from a human donor. It is not recorded whose cells these are; they may come from a transplant donor. Recombination connected TRDV2 to TRDJ3, and 12 junctional nucleotides match TRDD3. Material: gamma-delta T cells. The DNA is TGTGCCTGTGACCCCGCGGAGGCTGGGGGATACGGCTTCTGGGACACCCGACAGATGTTTTTC. It translates to CACDPAEAGGYGFWDTRQMFF.